A selection of T cell receptor beta chains follows, all from one sample in a study of prognosis after radiotherapy for stage I lung cancer. MiXCR, applied by TCRdb to the multiplex PCR reads, yields one record per CDR3 protein. The sample lists approximately 25,000 distinct CDR3 sequences; 40% were seen once. The input for sequencing was PBMCs, taken before or after stereotactic body radiation therapy (not recorded which). All receptors derive from a donor older than 45 with non-small cell lung cancer. CDR3s include the opening cysteine and the closing phenylalanine or tryptophan. The order of the fields is clone size, V gene, J gene, D gene, CDR3 protein, CDR3 DNA. A D gene is named only where the DNA matches it firmly. Not every row has a clone size; where given, it reads once, few, many or a size class.

medium-sized	TRBV20-1	TRBJ1-2	.	CSARGYFHGYTF	TGCAGTGCCAGAGGGTATTTTCATGGCTACACCTTC
.	TRBV24-1	TRBJ2-3	TRBD1	CATSDRGQGTQGTQYF	TGTGCCACCAGTGATCGGGGACAGGGGACACAGGGTACGCAGTATTTT
many	TRBV9	TRBJ2-2	TRBD2	CASSVGGLAGTGELFF	TGTGCCAGCAGCGTAGGAGGACTAGCGGGCACCGGGGAGCTGTTTTTT
.	TRBV27	TRBJ1-5	.	CASSSLGQGGQPQHF	TGTGCCAGTAGTTCTCTTGGGCAGGGAGGCCAGCCCCAGCATTTT
many	TRBV7-6	TRBJ1-2	TRBD1	CASSPTGGYGYTF	TGTGCCAGCAGCCCTACAGGGGGCTATGGCTACACCTTC
many	TRBV6-2/TRBV6-3	TRBJ2-3	TRBD2	CASSYLLAVSTDTQYF	TGTGCCAGCAGTTACCTACTAGCGGTTAGCACAGATACGCAGTATTTT
many	TRBV15	TRBJ2-7	.	CATSPPDRGYEQYF	TGTGCCACCAGCCCCCCAGATAGGGGATACGAGCAGTACTTC
many	TRBV6-4	TRBJ2-7	TRBD1	CASGPGRRQGGRYEQYF	TGTGCCAGCGGACCCGGGCGGAGACAGGGGGGACGCTACGAGCAGTACTTC
.	TRBV11-2	TRBJ2-1	.	CASSPSGRANYEQFF	TGTGCCAGCAGCCCAAGCGGCAGGGCCAACTATGAGCAGTTCTTC
.	TRBV20-1	TRBJ2-7	.	CSAPSGTSYEQYF	TGCAGTGCCCCAAGTGGGACCTCCTACGAGCAGTACTTC
.	TRBV6-1	TRBJ2-7	TRBD2	CASVASGSYEQYF	TGTGCCAGCGTTGCTAGCGGGAGCTACGAGCAGTACTTC
.	TRBV2	TRBJ2-3	TRBD2	CASKLGRGGQDTHYF	TGTGCCAGCAAACTTGGACGGGGGGGTCAGGATACGCACTATTTT
many	TRBV19	TRBJ2-1	.	CASSIPKRSPNEQFF	TGTGCCAGTAGTATCCCCAAGCGGTCCCCCAATGAGCAGTTCTTC
many	TRBV20-1	TRBJ2-2	TRBD2	CSAQPGLAGGPVGELFF	TGCAGTGCGCAGCCGGGACTAGCGGGAGGGCCGGTCGGGGAGCTGTTTTTT
.	TRBV27	TRBJ2-7	.	CASRGLSDLFYEQYF	TGTGCCAGCAGAGGACTATCGGACCTCTTCTACGAGCAGTACTTC
many	TRBV19	TRBJ2-7	TRBD1	CASSSPGQGAHEQYF	TGTGCCAGTAGTTCCCCGGGACAGGGGGCCCACGAGCAGTACTTC
many	TRBV6-9	TRBJ2-3	.	CASSLYAFTRPRSTDTQYF	TGTGCCAGCAGTTTGTACGCCTTCACCCGCCCCCGAAGCACAGATACGCAGTATTTT
many	TRBV20-1	TRBJ2-5	TRBD2	CSARDSTSGGSWTQYF	TGCAGTGCTAGAGACTCGACTAGCGGGGGATCGTGGACCCAGTACTTC
.	TRBV27	TRBJ1-1	.	CASSYRLCFGTEAFF	TGTGCCAGCAGTTACCGATTGTGCTTCGGCACTGAAGCTTTCTTT
many	TRBV4-2	TRBJ1-6	.	CASSQEARAYHYLHF	TGTGCCAGCAGCCAAGAGGCCAGGGCTTATCATTACCTCCACTTT
once	TRBV28	TRBJ1-1	TRBD1	CASSSTQGGRFQEAFF	TGTGCCAGCAGTTCCACCCAAGGGGGCAGATTCCAGGAAGCTTTCTTT
.	TRBV4-1	TRBJ2-3	.	CASSQVLVRGQSPDTQYF	TGCGCCAGCAGCCAAGTCTTGGTCCGGGGACAATCCCCAGATACGCAGTATTTT
few	TRBV7-9	TRBJ2-1	TRBD2	CASSYFPRTSDYNEQFF	TGTGCCAGCAGCTACTTTCCAAGGACTAGCGATTACAATGAGCAGTTCTTC
few	TRBV10-3	TRBJ2-7	TRBD1	CAISESGGAGLYEQYF	TGTGCCATCAGTGAGTCAGGGGGCGCCGGTCTCTACGAGCAGTACTTC
.	TRBV6-2/TRBV6-3	TRBJ2-7	.	CASSPGGTRGPYEQYF	TGTGCCAGCAGCCCTGGTGGGACTCGGGGTCCCTACGAGCAGTACTTC
.	TRBV6-5	TRBJ1-1	.	CASSYPPGGRAGNTEAFF	TGTGCCAGCAGTTACCCACCGGGGGGCAGGGCGGGGAACACTGAAGCTTTCTTT
.	TRBV5-1	TRBJ2-3	.	CASSFVLVTDTQYF	TGCGCCAGCAGCTTTGTTCTAGTCACAGATACGCAGTATTTT
once	TRBV5-5	TRBJ2-1	.	CASVLSGNNEQFF	TGTGCCAGCGTCCTTAGCGGAAACAATGAGCAGTTCTTC
many	TRBV14	TRBJ2-7	.	CASSLIQGYEQYF	TGTGCCAGCAGCCTTATACAGGGATACGAGCAGTACTTC
many	TRBV10-3	TRBJ2-2	TRBD1	CAISEPGQGGTGELFF	TGTGCCATCAGTGAGCCGGGACAGGGTGGAACCGGGGAGCTGTTTTTT
.	TRBV11-1	TRBJ2-2	.	CASSLGGRSTGELFF	TGTGCCAGCAGCTTAGGGGGGAGGAGCACCGGGGAGCTGTTTTTT
.	TRBV2	TRBJ2-1	.	CASRYNKQFF	TGTGCCAGCAGATACAATAAGCAGTTCTTC
.	TRBV2	TRBJ2-3	.	CASSETGSSADTQYF	TGTGCCAGCAGTGAAACCGGGAGTTCCGCAGATACGCAGTATTTT
many	TRBV7-6	TRBJ1-6	.	CASSRDGGTNSPLHF	TGTGCCAGCAGCCGGGACGGGGGAACGAATTCACCCCTCCACTTT
many	TRBV24-1	TRBJ2-3	TRBD2	CATSGPTSMGEGTQYF	TGTGCCACCAGTGGCCCGACTAGCATGGGCGAAGGTACGCAGTATTTT
.	TRBV7-3	TRBJ1-6	.	CASSLIGDPINSPLHF	TGTGCCAGCAGCTTAATAGGGGATCCCATTAATTCACCCCTCCACTTT
many	TRBV6-1	TRBJ1-1	.	CASSPFDSGKTEAFF	TGTGCCAGCAGTCCCTTTGACTCGGGGAAAACTGAAGCTTTCTTT